This T cell receptor (beta chain) came from a study of blood T cells in healthy people across ages. Study in general: About one barcoded beta molecule was captured per two T cells (by template switching).

A second PCR of 7 to 11 cycles used a sample-barcoded 5' primer and a J-beta primer mix. TCRdb independently ran MiXCR on the 5' RACE reads; one entry per CDR3 protein. Of approximately 600,000 distinct CDR3 sequences in the sample, approximately 50% are singletons; the top ten hold roughly 34%. Points on this clonotype: A junction boundary mismatches the germline segment, possibly from a read error.

This CDR3 region has 15 residues. Germline V gene lookup returns CDR1 MNHEY and CDR2 SVGEGT. J is TRBJ2-2 and V is TRBV6-2 or TRBV6-3; possibly TRBD2 for D (6 bases). Sequenced input: blood. The receptor was isolated from a man aged 55 to 70 in good health. The chain's CDR3 is CASSYGSGLAGGLFF. The CDR3 region has the DNA TGTGCCAGCAGTTACGGGTCGGGGTTAGCCGGGGGGCTGTTTTTT.